The clone carrying this T cell receptor (beta chain) was recorded many times. Its antigen is not identified. One end of the junction fails to match germline, which may point to a read error. The entry originates in a study of identical twins. A universal primer site arose from template switching, and cDNA bore unique molecular identifiers. TCRdb used MiXCR to reprocess the 5' RACE reads, holding one entry per CDR3 protein. The table includes about 890,000 distinct CDR3 sequences, more than 9% detected once. Study-wide results and limits: With monozygotic twins, out-of-frame TCR alpha sharing exceeded what models estimated.

The CDR3 runs to 11 residues. Germline CDR1 LGHDT, CDR2 YNNKEL (reference sequence). This sample also belongs to another study, concerning yellow fever vaccine responses in identical twins.

Sequenced: PBMCs. The sequence was collected from a woman aged 18-29 years in good health. This sequence joins TRBV3-1 and TRBJ2-5; no reliable D call. The chain's CDR3 is CASRIQETQYF. CDR3 coding DNA: TGCGCCAGCAGAATCCAAGAGACCCAGTACTTC.